Listed below are T cell receptor beta chains from one sample, sequenced in a study of response to subunit inactivated influenza vaccine. TCRdb called the RT-PCR reads again in MiXCR, with one record for every CDR3 protein. The sample contains 500,000 to 600,000 distinct CDR3 sequences, 6.5% to 8% of which appear only once. The material sequenced was PBMCs from blood, taken less than 25 months after vaccination. All receptors come from a man aged 45-69 years who received an inactivated influenza vaccine. Both conserved end residues are part of each CDR3. The order of the fields is clone size, D gene, V gene, J gene, CDR3 DNA, CDR3 protein. The D gene is left open where the match is weak. Clone size is not always given. Where it is, it says once, few, many or a class for expanded clones.

many,TRBD2,TRBV25-1,TRBJ2-5,TGTGCCAGCAGTGAATTAGGTAGCGGGACACAAGAGACCCAGTACTTC,CASSELGSGTQETQYF
many,-,TRBV20-1,TRBJ2-2,TGCAGTGCTGAGGACAGCATGACCGGGGAGCTGTTTTTT,CSAEDSMTGELFF
-,TRBD1,TRBV10-3,TRBJ1-1,TGTGCCATCAAGTCGGACAGGGGGAACACTGAAGCTTTCTTT,CAIKSDRGNTEAFF
many,-,TRBV11-2,TRBJ2-6,TGTGCCAGCAGCCGCTTCACGGGTGGGGCCAACGTCCTGACTTTC,CASSRFTGGANVLTF
-,TRBD1,TRBV24-1,TRBJ2-3,TGTGCCACCAGTGACCCAGGGGGCGGCAGCTTCCCAGATACGCAGTATTTT,CATSDPGGGSFPDTQYF
few,-,TRBV29-1,TRBJ2-1,TGCAGCGTTGCCTTGGGAGCGGGCTATGAGCAGTTCTTC,CSVALGAGYEQFF
many,-,TRBV29-1,TRBJ2-5,TGCAGCGCCGGAGCGAGGGAGACCCAGTACTTC,CSAGARETQYF
-,-,TRBV4-3,TRBJ1-5,TGCGCCAGCAGCCAAGATCGACAGGTGATGGGGCCCCAGCATTTT,CASSQDRQVMGPQHF
many,-,TRBV5-6,TRBJ2-7,TGTGCCAGCAGCCACAGGGTCTCCTACGAGCAGTACTTC,CASSHRVSYEQYF
many,-,TRBV20-1,TRBJ2-3,TGCAGTGCTAGGGACACGGAAACGTGGGCCCATGCGCAGTATTTT,CSARDTETWAHAQYF
-,-,TRBV20-1,TRBJ1-2,TGCAGTGCTAGAGCGGGGTTGGTGCGTGGCTACACCTTC,CSARAGLVRGYTF
few,TRBD1,TRBV4-3,TRBJ2-6,TGCGCCAGCAGCCAGACAGGGGTGTCCAACGTCCTGACTTTC,CASSQTGVSNVLTF
many,-,TRBV4-3,TRBJ2-3,TGCGCCAGCAGCCCACAGAGGACAGATACGCAGTATTTT,CASSPQRTDTQYF
few,TRBD1,TRBV12-3/TRBV12-4,TRBJ1-2,TGTGCCAGCAGTCCCAGACAGGGTAGGAGCTATGGCTACACCTTC,CASSPRQGRSYGYTF
few,-,TRBV29-1,TRBJ1-5,TGCAGCGTTGTTGTCCAGGCCGAACAGCCCCAGCATTTT,CSVVVQAEQPQHF
-,TRBD2,TRBV11-2,TRBJ2-7,TGTGCCAGCAGCTTAGGGTCCGGGACTATCTCCTACGAGCAGTACTTC,CASSLGSGTISYEQYF
few,-,TRBV20-1,TRBJ1-6,TGCAGTGCTAGATTGTCAGAGAAGTCACCCCTCCACTTT,CSARLSEKSPLHF
-,TRBD2,TRBV30,TRBJ2-1,TGTGCCTGGAACCGAGGACTAGCGGGGGGGCAAGGTGAGCAGTTCTTC,CAWNRGLAGGQGEQFF
-,-,TRBV20-1,TRBJ1-1,TGCAGTGCTCGCAAAAGGACTGATATGAACACTGAAGCTTTCTTT,CSARKRTDMNTEAFF
few,-,TRBV6-1,TRBJ2-7,TGTGCCAGCAGCGGTATGGGGGTCGGCTCCTACGAGCAGTACTTC,CASSGMGVGSYEQYF
few,TRBD1,TRBV20-1,TRBJ1-4,TGCAGTGCCGCGGACAGGAGTAATGAAAAACTGTTTTTT,CSAADRSNEKLFF
-,-,TRBV29-1,TRBJ2-3,TGCAGCGCGGACAGTGCGTCGGATACGCAGTATTTT,CSADSASDTQYF
-,-,TRBV20-1,TRBJ1-2,TGCAGTGCTAGGACACAGGAGTATTCTAACTATGGCTACACCTTC,CSARTQEYSNYGYTF
-,-,TRBV9,TRBJ2-5,TGTGCCAGCGGCGTAGGGGGTAGCGGAGGGGGAGAGACCCAGTACTTC,CASGVGGSGGGETQYF
few,TRBD2,TRBV11-2,TRBJ2-3,TGTGCCAGCAGCTTGACTAGCGGGGGGGCCGGGGGGACAGATACGCAGTATTTT,CASSLTSGGAGGTDTQYF
few,-,TRBV6-2/TRBV6-3,TRBJ2-2,TGTGCCAGCAGTTACGCGAGGGGAGCTGGCGGGGAGCTGTTTTTT,CASSYARGAGGELFF
few,-,TRBV28,TRBJ1-1,TGTGCCAGCAGTCTCCGGGGGAACCCTGAAGCTTTCTTT,CASSLRGNPEAFF
-,-,TRBV29-1,TRBJ2-5,TGCAGCGTTGTTCGCCCCTCCTTGCGTCAGACAGAGACCCAGTACTTC,CSVVRPSLRQTETQYF
many,TRBD2,TRBV20-1,TRBJ2-3,TGCAGTGCTAGAGCGGGGGGGACTTCAGATACGCAGTATTTT,CSARAGGTSDTQYF
few,-,TRBV15,TRBJ2-7,TGTGCCACCAGCAGAGATAAGGGTGGCTACGAGCAGTACTTC,CATSRDKGGYEQYF
few,TRBD1,TRBV5-1,TRBJ2-5,TGCGCCAGCAGCACCTACGGACAGGGGTCCCTCCGTGAGACCCAGTACTTC,CASSTYGQGSLRETQYF
many,-,TRBV5-1,TRBJ1-1,TGCGCCAGCAGCTTGGGTAGTGGGAACACTGAAGCTTTCTTT,CASSLGSGNTEAFF
few,-,TRBV5-1,TRBJ2-7,TGCGCCAGCAGCTTGGAGGAGGCCGGCTACTACGAGCAGTACTTC,CASSLEEAGYYEQYF
-,-,TRBV11-1,TRBJ1-1,TGTGCCAGCAGCTTAGCGGGATTGTCGAACACTGAAGCTTTCTTT,CASSLAGLSNTEAFF
-,TRBD2,TRBV4-2,TRBJ2-7,TGTGCCAGCAGCCAAGAGCGGGGGGACATCGAGCAGTACTTC,CASSQERGDIEQYF
many,TRBD2,TRBV12-3/TRBV12-4,TRBJ2-2,TGTGCCAGCAGTTTGCGGGGGGGCCCCGGGGAGCTGTTTTTT,CASSLRGGPGELFF
-,-,TRBV4-3,TRBJ1-5,TGCGCCAGCAGCCCCCAGAGGGGCCTCAATCAGCCCCAGCATTTT,CASSPQRGLNQPQHF
few,-,TRBV15,TRBJ1-2,TGTGCCACCAGCAGAGGGACAGACTATGGCTACACCTTC,CATSRGTDYGYTF
many,-,TRBV29-1,TRBJ1-6,TGCAGCGTCGCAGGGGCGAGGGATTCACCCCTCCACTTT,CSVAGARDSPLHF
-,-,TRBV7-9,TRBJ2-4,TGTGCCAGCAGCTTAGCGGGGATCCTCGCCAAAAACATTCAGTACTTC,CASSLAGILAKNIQYF
few,-,TRBV7-9,TRBJ2-5,TGTGCCACCAGGGGAGGTCAAGAGACCCAGTACTTC,CATRGGQETQYF
-,TRBD1,TRBV29-1,TRBJ1-1,TGCAGCGTTTCAGACAGGGCGCCGAACACTGAAGCTTTCTTT,CSVSDRAPNTEAFF
few,-,TRBV25-1,TRBJ1-4,TGTGCCAGCAGTGAATTCGGCAGGGCAGACGAAAAACTGTTTTTT,CASSEFGRADEKLFF
-,TRBD2,TRBV15,TRBJ2-3,TGTGCCACCAGCAGAGAAAGGGGGACTAGCGGGGTGGGTACGCAGTATTTT,CATSRERGTSGVGTQYF
few,-,TRBV7-2,TRBJ1-4,TGTGCCAGCAGCTTAGCGTGGGGGCAGATCAATGAAAAACTGTTTTTT,CASSLAWGQINEKLFF
few,-,TRBV20-1,TRBJ1-2,TGCAGTGCTAGAGACCCGACAGGCCGTAACTATGGCTACACCTTC,CSARDPTGRNYGYTF
-,-,TRBV20-1,TRBJ1-5,TGCAGTGCTCTCGGGGGTTACAATCAGCCCCAGCATTTT,CSALGGYNQPQHF
-,TRBD1,TRBV20-1,TRBJ2-7,TGCAGTGCCCCGGGACAGGTTAATTACGAGCAGTACTTC,CSAPGQVNYEQYF
-,-,TRBV20-1,TRBJ2-1,TGCAGTGTTGATGGGGAGTTCAACAATGAGCAGCTCTTC,CSVDGEFNNEQLF
-,TRBD1,TRBV4-2,TRBJ2-1,TGTGCCAGCAGCCAGGTCAGGCAGGGGGTTTCCTACAATGAGCAGTTCTTC,CASSQVRQGVSYNEQFF
many,TRBD2,TRBV7-8,TRBJ2-7,TGTGCCAGCAGCTTAGCTTTGCTAGCGGGCCTTTTGCCCGAGCAGTACTTC,CASSLALLAGLLPEQYF
few,TRBD1,TRBV5-6,TRBJ2-7,TGTGCCAGCAGCCTGACGGGGACAGGGATCCACGAGCAGTACTTC,CASSLTGTGIHEQYF
many,-,TRBV25-1,TRBJ2-2,TGTGCCAGCAGTGTCAGGATGAACACCGGGGAGCTGTTTTTT,CASSVRMNTGELFF
-,-,TRBV4-2,TRBJ2-3,TGTGCCAGCAGCCAAGAACCGACTAGTGCCCCAGATACGCAGTATTTT,CASSQEPTSAPDTQYF